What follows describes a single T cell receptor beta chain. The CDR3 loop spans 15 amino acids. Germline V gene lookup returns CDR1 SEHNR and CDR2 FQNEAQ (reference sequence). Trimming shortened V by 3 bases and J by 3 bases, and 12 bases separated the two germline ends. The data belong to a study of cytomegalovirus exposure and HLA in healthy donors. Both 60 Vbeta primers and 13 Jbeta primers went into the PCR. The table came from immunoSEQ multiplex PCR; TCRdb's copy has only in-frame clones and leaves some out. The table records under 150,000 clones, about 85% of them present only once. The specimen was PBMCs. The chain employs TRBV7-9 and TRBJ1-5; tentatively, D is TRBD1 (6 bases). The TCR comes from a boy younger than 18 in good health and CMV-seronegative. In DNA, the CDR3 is TGTGCCAGCAGCTTCCAGGGGTCACTCAATCAGCCCCAGCATTTT. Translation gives CASSFQGSLNQPQHF.